Listed here are 15 T cell receptor beta chains from one sample, sequenced in a study of neurological immune-mediated disorders. Via MiXCR, TCRdb re-called the 5' RACE reads, giving one row per CDR3 protein. Of about 50,000 distinct CDR3 sequences detected, around a tenth appear once; the ten largest clones hold 5.3%. Material: PBMCs. The receptors stem from a man aged 65-85 years with HTLV-1-associated myelopathy (HAM/TSP).

This clonotype was detected many times. The gene calls are TRBV27 and TRBJ1-6; TRBD1 aligns across 10 bases. V dropped 6 bases and J dropped 10; count of bases not matched to a gene: 3. CDR1 is MNHEY and CDR2 is SMNVEV in the germline V gene (reference sequence). This CDR3 has 13 residues. The CDR3 coding sequence is TGTGCCAGCAGGACAGGGGGCTACTCACCCCTCCACTTT. Its protein is CASRTGGYSPLHF.

This clonotype was counted ten times or more. CDR3 coding DNA: TGCAGTGCTAGAGGGGGTGGGAGCGGCTTCTCCTACGAGCAGTACTTC. It encodes CSARGGGSGFSYEQYF. The chain couples TRBV20-1 to TRBJ2-7; a possible D gene is TRBD2 (5 bases). Trimming removed 1 base from V and 0 bases from J, with 16 bases in between. CDR3 length equals 16 residues. Per the germline V gene, CDR1 is DFQATT and CDR2 is SNEGSKA (reference sequence).

This clonotype was seen ten or more times. The chain carries TRBV7-2 and TRBJ1-2; the D gene is possibly TRBD1 (5 bases). V was cut by 3 bases and J by 0 bases, with 11 bases left in between. Germline CDR1 reads SGHTA; CDR2 reads FQGNSA. The length of the CDR3 is 15 residues. Here the CDR3 DNA reads TGTGCCAGCAGCTTTACGACAGTAGCTAACTATGGCTACACCTTC. Residues: CASSFTTVANYGYTF.

The J gene is TRBJ2-2, the V gene TRBV5-1; D remains unclear. The V and J ends lost 2 bases and 0 bases respectively, with 8 bases between them. Germline V lookup: CDR1 SGHRS, CDR2 YFSETQ. This CDR3 contains 15 residues. The CDR3 region is CASSFLEANTGELFF. Here the CDR3 DNA reads TGCGCCAGCAGCTTCCTCGAGGCGAACACCGGGGAGCTGTTTTTT.

This clonotype was counted many times. This rearrangement joins TRBV29-1 to TRBJ1-2; D call uncertain. The CDR3 spans 13 residues. The V end lost 3 bases, the J end lost 11 bases, and 19 bases lay between the germline ends. Germline V gene data show CDR1 as SQVTM and CDR2 as ANQGSEA. The CDR3 bases are TGCAGCGTTGAGCCCCCCCCGGGCTTTGGTTACACCTTC. It yields the protein CSVEPPPGFGYTF.

This clonotype was counted many times. This rearrangement joins TRBV5-1 to TRBJ2-7, with 8 bases that match TRBD2. Germline values: CDR1 SGHRS, CDR2 YFSETQ. The ends lost 4 bases at V and 2 bases at J; junction bases unmatched: 14. This CDR3 region has 17 residues. Written as DNA, the CDR3 is TGCGCCAGCAGCCCCGGGAGGGGACCGGTCCGGCCCTACGAGCAGTACTTC. The encoded protein is CASSPGRGPVRPYEQYF.

In this sample, this clonotype turned up a few times. J is TRBJ1-4 and V is TRBV19; D ambiguous. V gave up 7 bases and J gave up 2 bases, with 11 bases separating them. The germline V gene encodes CDR1 LNHDA and CDR2 SQIVND (reference sequence). CDR3 length: 14 amino acids. In nucleotides, the CDR3 is TGTGCCAGTATGGACCCTGGTACTAATGAAAAACTGTTTTTT. Amino acid sequence: CASMDPGTNEKLFF. Full variable domain (remainder filled in from reference TRBV19 and TRBJ1-4): DGGITQSPKYLFRKEGQNVTLSCEQNLNHDAMYWYRQDPGQGLRLIYYSQIVNDFQKGDIAEGYSVSREKKESFPLTVTSAQKNPTAFYLCASMDPGTNEKLFFGSGTQLSVL.

This chain connects TRBV27 to TRBJ1-1, with TRBD1 identical over 8 bases. Losses at the gene ends were 6 bases for V and 7 bases for J; bases not matched to a gene: 13. The CDR3 is 15 amino acids. Germline V CDR1 and CDR2: MNHEY, SMNVEV (reference sequence). The chain's CDR3 is CASSPRTGRHNEAFF. CDR3 nucleotide sequence: TGTGCCAGCAGCCCCCGGACAGGGAGGCACAATGAAGCTTTCTTT.

This clonotype has at least ten counts. The chain couples TRBV5-1 to TRBJ2-7; 7 bases map to TRBD2. J gave up 4 bases and V 2 bases, and 12 bases lay outside the gene matches. The CDR3 loop spans 16 amino acids. In germline, CDR1 is SGHRS, CDR2 YFSETQ. CDR3 loop: CASSFYRGEGQYEQYF. The CDR3 DNA reads TGCGCCAGCAGCTTTTATCGGGGGGAGGGCCAATACGAGCAGTACTTC.

The sample holds a few counts of this clonotype. The chain links TRBV6-5 to TRBJ1-4; D gene ambiguous. The CDR3 loop spans 10 amino acids. Trimming cost V 8 bases and J 8 bases, with 6 bases left between them. Germline assignment: CDR1 MNHEY and CDR2 SVGAGI. The CDR3 DNA reads TGTGCCAGCGGGCGCGAAAAACTGTTTTTT. Protein product: CASGREKLFF.

This clonotype was counted at least ten times. The rearrangement links TRBV7-2 to TRBJ2-5; TRBD1 might be the D (6 bases). The germline CDR1 and CDR2 sequences are SGHTA and FQGNSA. Trimming left V 3 bases short and J 1 base short, with 9 bases between. The CDR3 length is 14 residues. As DNA, the CDR3 is TGTGCCAGCAGCTTTTCCAGGGGCCAAGAGACCCAGTACTTC. This sequence encodes CASSFSRGQETQYF.

This clonotype showed up many times. In DNA form, the CDR3 reads TGTGCCAGCAGCGGCATGAACACTGAAGCTTTCTTT. Translation gives CASSGMNTEAFF. The chain links TRBV5-5 to TRBJ1-1; D remains unclear. The germline V and J ends were trimmed by 4 bases and 0 bases, with 4 bases remaining between them. The length of the CDR3 is 12 residues. CDR1 SGHKS and CDR2 YYEKEE come from the germline V gene (reference sequence).

This clonotype was seen at least ten times. This chain uses TRBV12-3 or TRBV12-4 with TRBJ2-5, with TRBD1 matching over 11 bases. There are 14 residues in the CDR3. The ends lost 4 bases at V and 5 bases at J; junction bases unmatched: 3. CDR3 loop: CASSSGTGGETQYF. CDR3 in DNA: TGTGCCAGCAGTTCCGGGACAGGGGGGGAGACCCAGTACTTC.

This clonotype was seen at least ten times. The V and J genes are TRBV20-1 and TRBJ2-7, with 9 bases identical to TRBD2. The CDR3 length is 15 residues. CDR1 DFQATT and CDR2 SNEGSKA come from the germline V gene (reference sequence). V gave up 4 bases and J gave up 4 bases; unmatched junction bases: 11. The CDR3: CSAMKVAGVVYEQYF. The CDR3, as DNA: TGCAGTGCTATGAAGGTAGCGGGAGTTGTTTACGAGCAGTACTTC.

This clonotype was found many times. V is TRBV5-1 and J is TRBJ2-1, with TRBD1 matching 8 bases. J lost 5 bases, V lost 4 bases, and 5 bases had no gene match. This CDR3 spans 14 amino acids. Germline-derived CDR1 and CDR2 are SGHRS and YFSETQ. The CDR3 bases are TGCGCCAGCAGCCTGTGGACAGGGAACAATGAGCAGTTCTTC. Amino acids: CASSLWTGNNEQFF.